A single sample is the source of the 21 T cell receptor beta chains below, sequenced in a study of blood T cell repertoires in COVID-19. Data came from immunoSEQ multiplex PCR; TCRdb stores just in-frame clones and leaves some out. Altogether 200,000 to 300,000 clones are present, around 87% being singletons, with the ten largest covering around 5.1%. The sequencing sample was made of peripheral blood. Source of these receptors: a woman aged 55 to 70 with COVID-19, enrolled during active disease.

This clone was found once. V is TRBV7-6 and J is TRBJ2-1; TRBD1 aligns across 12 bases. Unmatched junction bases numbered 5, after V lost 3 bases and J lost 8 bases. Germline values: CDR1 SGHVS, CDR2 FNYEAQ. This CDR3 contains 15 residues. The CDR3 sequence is CASSFRDRGHDEQFF. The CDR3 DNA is TGTGCCAGCAGCTTCCGGGACAGGGGGCACGATGAGCAGTTCTTC.

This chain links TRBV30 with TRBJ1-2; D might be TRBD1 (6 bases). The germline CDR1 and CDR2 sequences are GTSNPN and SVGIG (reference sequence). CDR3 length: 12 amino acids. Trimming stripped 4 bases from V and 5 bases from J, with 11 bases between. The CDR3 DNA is TGTGCCTGGATCAGGGACACATATGGCTACACCTTC. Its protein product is CAWIRDTYGYTF. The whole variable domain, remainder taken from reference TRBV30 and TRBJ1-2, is SQTIHQWPATLVQPVGSPLSLECTVEGTSNPNLYWYRQAAGRGLQLLFYSVGIGQISSEVPQNLSASRPQDRQFILSSKKLLLSDSGFYLCAWIRDTYGYTFGSGTRLTVV.

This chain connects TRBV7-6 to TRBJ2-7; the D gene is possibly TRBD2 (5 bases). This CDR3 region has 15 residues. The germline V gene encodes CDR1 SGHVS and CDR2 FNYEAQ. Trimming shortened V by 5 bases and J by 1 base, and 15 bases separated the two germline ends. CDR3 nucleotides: TGTGCCAGCAGCCCCGGCGGTACTAGATCCTACGAGCAGTACTTC. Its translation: CASSPGGTRSYEQYF.

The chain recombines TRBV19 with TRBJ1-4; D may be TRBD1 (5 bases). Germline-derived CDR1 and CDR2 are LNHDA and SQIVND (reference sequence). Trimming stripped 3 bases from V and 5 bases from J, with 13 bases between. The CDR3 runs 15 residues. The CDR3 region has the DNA TGTGCCAGTAGTATGGGCGGGACGAGCAATGAAAAACTGTTTTTT. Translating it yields CASSMGGTSNEKLFF.

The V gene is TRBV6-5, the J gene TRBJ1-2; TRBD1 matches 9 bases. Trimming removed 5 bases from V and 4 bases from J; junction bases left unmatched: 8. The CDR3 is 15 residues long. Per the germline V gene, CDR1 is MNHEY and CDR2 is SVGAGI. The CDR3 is CASSPWGDRVYGYTF. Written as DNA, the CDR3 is TGTGCCAGCAGTCCTTGGGGGGACAGGGTCTATGGCTACACCTTC.

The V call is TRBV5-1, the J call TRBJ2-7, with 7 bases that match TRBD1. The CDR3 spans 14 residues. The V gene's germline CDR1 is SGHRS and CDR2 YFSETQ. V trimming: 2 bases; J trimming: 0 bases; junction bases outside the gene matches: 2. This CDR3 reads CASSLSGGSYEQYF. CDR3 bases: TGCGCCAGCAGCTTATCAGGGGGCTCCTACGAGCAGTACTTC.

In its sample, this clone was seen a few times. CDR3 in DNA: TGTGCCAGCAGCCAGCGGGGGCTCGGCACAGATACGCAGTATTTT. This codes for CASSQRGLGTDTQYF. The chain recombines TRBV5-6 with TRBJ2-3; 8 bases are shared with TRBD2. The V segment lost 4 bases and the J segment 1 base; nucleotides outside the gene matches: 5. The V gene's germline CDR1 is SGHDT and CDR2 YYEEEE. This CDR3 comprises 15 residues.

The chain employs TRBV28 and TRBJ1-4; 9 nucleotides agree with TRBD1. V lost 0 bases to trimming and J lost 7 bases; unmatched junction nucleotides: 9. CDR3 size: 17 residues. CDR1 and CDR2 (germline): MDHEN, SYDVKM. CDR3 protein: CASSLWKGGQGSEKLFF. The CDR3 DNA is TGTGCCAGCAGTTTATGGAAGGGAGGACAGGGGTCTGAAAAACTGTTTTTT.

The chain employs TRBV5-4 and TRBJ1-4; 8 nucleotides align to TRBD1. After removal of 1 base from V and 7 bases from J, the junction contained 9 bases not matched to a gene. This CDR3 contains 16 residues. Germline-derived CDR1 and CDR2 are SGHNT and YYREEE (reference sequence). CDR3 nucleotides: TGTGCCAGCAGCTTGAGGCGTGGCAGGGGGCTTGAAAAACTGTTTTTT. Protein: CASSLRRGRGLEKLFF.

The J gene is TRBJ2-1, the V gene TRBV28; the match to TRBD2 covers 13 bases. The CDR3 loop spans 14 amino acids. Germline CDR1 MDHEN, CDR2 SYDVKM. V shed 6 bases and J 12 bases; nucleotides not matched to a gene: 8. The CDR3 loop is CASSPTSGRAGQFF. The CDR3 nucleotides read TGTGCCAGCAGCCCTACTAGCGGGAGGGCCGGGCAGTTCTTC.

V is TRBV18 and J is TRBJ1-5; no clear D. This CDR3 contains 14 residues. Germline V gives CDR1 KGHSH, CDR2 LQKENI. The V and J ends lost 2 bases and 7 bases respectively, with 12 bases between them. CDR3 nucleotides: TGTGCCAGCTCACCAAATCCCCAGGCCCAGCCCCAGCATTTT. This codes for CASSPNPQAQPQHF.

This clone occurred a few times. In DNA form, the CDR3 reads TGTGCTAGTGGTTTCGCAGGGTATGGCTACACCTTC. It is translated as CASGFAGYGYTF. The rearrangement uses TRBV12-5 and TRBJ1-2, with a possible D match to TRBD1 (5 bases). The germline gives CDR1 LGHNT, CDR2 FRNRAP. The CDR3 has 12 residues. V was pared by 3 bases and J by 5 bases, with 7 bases between.

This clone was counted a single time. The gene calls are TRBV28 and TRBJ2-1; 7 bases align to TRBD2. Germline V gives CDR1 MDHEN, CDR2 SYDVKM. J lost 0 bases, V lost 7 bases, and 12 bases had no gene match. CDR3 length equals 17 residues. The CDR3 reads CASTSSAGLSSYNEQFF. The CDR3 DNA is TGTGCCAGCACCTCCTCAGCGGGGTTGAGCTCCTACAATGAGCAGTTCTTC.

The CDR3 DNA follows: TGTGCCAGCAGCTTTGGACTGGAAACGTACGAGCAGTACTTC. It codes for CASSFGLETYEQYF. The J gene is TRBJ2-7, the V gene TRBV12-1; the table names TRBD2, a call not compared with the DNA. TRBV12-1 is noted as a pseudogene. This CDR3 region has 14 residues.

The CDR3 bases are TGTGCCAGTAGTCTCCCCGGACTAGCGGGAGGGAAAGGAGAGCAGTTCTTC. Its translation is CASSLPGLAGGKGEQFF. The chain recombines TRBV19 with TRBJ2-1; TRBD2 aligns across 15 bases. CDR1 LNHDA and CDR2 SQIVND come from the germline V gene (reference sequence). The CDR3 is 17 amino acids. Trimming at V came to 5 bases and at J to 10 bases, leaving 12 bases not matched to a gene.

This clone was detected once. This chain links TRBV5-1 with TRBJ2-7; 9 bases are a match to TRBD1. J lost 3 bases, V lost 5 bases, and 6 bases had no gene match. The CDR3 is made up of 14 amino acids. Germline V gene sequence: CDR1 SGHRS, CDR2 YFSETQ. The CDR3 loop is CASREPGQGYEQYF. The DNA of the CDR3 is TGCGCCAGCAGGGAACCGGGACAGGGCTACGAGCAGTACTTC. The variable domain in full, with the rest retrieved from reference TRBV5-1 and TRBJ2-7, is KAGVTQTPRYLIKTRGQQVTLSCSPISGHRSVSWYQQTPGQGLQFLFEYFSETQRNKGNFPGRFSGRQFSNSRSEMNVSTLELGDSALYLCASREPGQGYEQYFGPGTRLTVT.

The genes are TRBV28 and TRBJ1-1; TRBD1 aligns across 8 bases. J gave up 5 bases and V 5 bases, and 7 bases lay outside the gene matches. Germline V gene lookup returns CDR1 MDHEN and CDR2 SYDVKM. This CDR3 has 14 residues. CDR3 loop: CASSLRQGRTEAFF. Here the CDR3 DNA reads TGTGCCAGCAGTCTAAGACAGGGGAGGACTGAAGCTTTCTTT.

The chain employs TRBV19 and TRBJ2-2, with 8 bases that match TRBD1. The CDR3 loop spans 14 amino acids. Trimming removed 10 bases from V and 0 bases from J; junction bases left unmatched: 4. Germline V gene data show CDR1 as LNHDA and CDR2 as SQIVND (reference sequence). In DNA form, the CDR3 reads TGTGCCACTATGGGACAGGCGAACACCGGGGAGCTGTTTTTT. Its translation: CATMGQANTGELFF.

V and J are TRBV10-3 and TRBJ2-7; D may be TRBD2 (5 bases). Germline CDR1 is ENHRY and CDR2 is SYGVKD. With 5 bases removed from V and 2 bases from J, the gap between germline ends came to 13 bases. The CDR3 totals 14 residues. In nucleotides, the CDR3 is TGTGCCATCAGTCTTGGCGGGTCGACCTACGAGCAGTACTTC. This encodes CAISLGGSTYEQYF.

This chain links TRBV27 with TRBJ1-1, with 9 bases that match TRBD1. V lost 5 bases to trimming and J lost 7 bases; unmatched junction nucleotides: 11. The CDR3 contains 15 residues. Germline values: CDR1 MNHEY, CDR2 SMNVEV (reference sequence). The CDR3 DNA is TGTGCCAGCAGTGAGCCCGGGACAGGGATTGTTGAAGCTTTCTTT. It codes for CASSEPGTGIVEAFF.

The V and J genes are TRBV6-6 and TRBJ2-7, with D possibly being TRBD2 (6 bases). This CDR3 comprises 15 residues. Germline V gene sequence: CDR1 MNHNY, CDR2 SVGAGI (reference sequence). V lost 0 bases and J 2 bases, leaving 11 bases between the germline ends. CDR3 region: CASSYSGGTPYEQYF. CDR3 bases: TGTGCCAGCAGTTACTCTGGGGGGACCCCCTACGAGCAGTACTTC.